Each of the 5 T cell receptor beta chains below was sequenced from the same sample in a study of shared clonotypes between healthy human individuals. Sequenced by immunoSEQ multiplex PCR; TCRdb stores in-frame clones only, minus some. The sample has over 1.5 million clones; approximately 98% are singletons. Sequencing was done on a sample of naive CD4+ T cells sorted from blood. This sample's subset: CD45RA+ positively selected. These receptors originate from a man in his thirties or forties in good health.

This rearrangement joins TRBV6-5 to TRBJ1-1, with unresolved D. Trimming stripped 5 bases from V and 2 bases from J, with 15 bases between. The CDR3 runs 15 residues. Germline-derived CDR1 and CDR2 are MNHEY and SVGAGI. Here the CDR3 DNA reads TGTGCCAGCAGTCACACCGGCTGGGGAAACACTGAAGCTTTCTTT. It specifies CASSHTGWGNTEAFF.

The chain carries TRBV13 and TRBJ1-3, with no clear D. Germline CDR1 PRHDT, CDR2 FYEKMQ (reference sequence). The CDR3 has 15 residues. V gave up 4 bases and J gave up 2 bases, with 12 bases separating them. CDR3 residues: CASSSDRSAGNTIYF. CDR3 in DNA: TGTGCCAGCAGCTCCGATAGGAGCGCTGGAAACACCATATATTTT. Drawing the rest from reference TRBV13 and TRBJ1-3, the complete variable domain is AAGVIQSPRHLIKEKRETATLKCYPIPRHDTVYWYQQGPGQDPQFLISFYEKMQSDKGSIPDRFSAQQFSDYHSELNMSSLELGDSALYFCASSSDRSAGNTIYFGEGSWLTVV.

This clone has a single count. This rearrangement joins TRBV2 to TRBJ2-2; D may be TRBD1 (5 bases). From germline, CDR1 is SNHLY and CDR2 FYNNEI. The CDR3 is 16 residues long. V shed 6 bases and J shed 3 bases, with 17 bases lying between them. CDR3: CASRPPQRGYTGELFF. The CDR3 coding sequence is TGTGCCAGCAGGCCCCCCCAAAGGGGCTACACCGGGGAGCTGTTTTTT.

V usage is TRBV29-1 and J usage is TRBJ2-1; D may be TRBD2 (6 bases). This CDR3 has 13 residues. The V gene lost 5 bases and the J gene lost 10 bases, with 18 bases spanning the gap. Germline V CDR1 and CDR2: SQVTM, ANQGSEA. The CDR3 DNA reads TGCAGCGTTCTCGGGCGGGAACTAGAGGAGCAGTTCTTC. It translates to CSVLGRELEEQFF.

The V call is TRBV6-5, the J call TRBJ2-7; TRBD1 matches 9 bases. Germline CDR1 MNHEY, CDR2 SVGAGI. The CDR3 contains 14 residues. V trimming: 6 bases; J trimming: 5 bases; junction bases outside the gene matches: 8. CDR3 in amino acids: CASRNRDRVNEQYF. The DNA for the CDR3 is TGTGCCAGCAGGAACCGGGACAGGGTCAACGAGCAGTACTTC.